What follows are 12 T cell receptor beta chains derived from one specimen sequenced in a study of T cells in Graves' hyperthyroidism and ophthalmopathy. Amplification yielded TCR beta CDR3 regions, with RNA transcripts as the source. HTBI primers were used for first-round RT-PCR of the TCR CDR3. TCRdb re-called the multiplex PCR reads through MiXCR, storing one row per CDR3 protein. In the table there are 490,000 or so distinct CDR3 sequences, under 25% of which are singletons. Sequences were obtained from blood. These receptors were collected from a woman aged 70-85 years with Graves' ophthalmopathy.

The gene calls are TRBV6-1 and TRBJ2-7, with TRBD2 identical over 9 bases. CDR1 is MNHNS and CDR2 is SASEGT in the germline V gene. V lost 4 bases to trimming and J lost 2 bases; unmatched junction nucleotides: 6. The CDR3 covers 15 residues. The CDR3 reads CASSALAGPTYEQYF. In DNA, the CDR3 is TGTGCCAGCAGTGCACTAGCGGGTCCGACCTACGAGCAGTACTTC.

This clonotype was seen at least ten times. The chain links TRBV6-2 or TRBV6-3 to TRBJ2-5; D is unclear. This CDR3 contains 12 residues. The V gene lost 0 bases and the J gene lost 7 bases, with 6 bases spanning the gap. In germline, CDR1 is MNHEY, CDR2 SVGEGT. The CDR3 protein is CASSYSTATQYF. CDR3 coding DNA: TGTGCCAGCAGTTACTCGACTGCGACCCAGTACTTC.

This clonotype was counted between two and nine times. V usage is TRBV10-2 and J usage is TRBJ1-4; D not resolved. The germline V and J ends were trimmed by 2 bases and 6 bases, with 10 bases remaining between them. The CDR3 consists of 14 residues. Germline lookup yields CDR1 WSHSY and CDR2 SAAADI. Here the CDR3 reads CASSEAGSYEKLFF. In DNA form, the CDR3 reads TGCGCCAGCAGTGAGGCCGGGTCTTATGAAAAACTGTTTTTT.

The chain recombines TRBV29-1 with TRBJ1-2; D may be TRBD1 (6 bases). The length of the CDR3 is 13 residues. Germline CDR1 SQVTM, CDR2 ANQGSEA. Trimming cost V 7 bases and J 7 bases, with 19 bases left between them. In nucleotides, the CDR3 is TGCAGCGCCGGGGGCAGGGGTTGGTCTGGCTACACCTTC. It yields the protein CSAGGRGWSGYTF. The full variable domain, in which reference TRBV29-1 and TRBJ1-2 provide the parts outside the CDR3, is SAVISQKPSRDICQRGTSLTIQCQVDSQVTMMFWYRQQPGQSLTLIATANQGSEATYESGFVIDKFPISRPNLTFSTLTVSNMSPEDSSIYLCSAGGRGWSGYTFGSGTRLTVV.

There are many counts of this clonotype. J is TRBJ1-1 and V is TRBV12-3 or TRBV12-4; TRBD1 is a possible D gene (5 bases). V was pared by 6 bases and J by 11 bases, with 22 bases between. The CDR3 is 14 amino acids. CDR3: CASSQGLSKGLAFF. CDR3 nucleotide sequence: TGTGCCAGCAGCCAAGGACTCTCTAAGGGGCTTGCTTTCTTT.

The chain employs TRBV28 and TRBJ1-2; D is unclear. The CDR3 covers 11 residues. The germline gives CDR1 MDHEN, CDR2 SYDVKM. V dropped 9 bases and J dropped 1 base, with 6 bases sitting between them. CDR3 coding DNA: TGTGCCAGTAATGGTAACTATGGCTACACCTTC. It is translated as CASNGNYGYTF.

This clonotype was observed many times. CDR3 nucleotide sequence: TGTGCCAGCAGCTTAGGTCGGAGGGGGCAATACGTGAACACTGAAGCTTTCTTT. Residues: CASSLGRRGQYVNTEAFF. V and J are TRBV7-8 and TRBJ1-1; 7 bases line up with TRBD1. J lost 0 bases, V lost 1 base, and 11 bases had no gene match. This CDR3 region has 18 residues. Per germline, CDR1 SGHVS and CDR2 FQNEAQ. Using reference TRBV7-8 and TRBJ1-1 for the parts outside the CDR3, the full variable domain is GAGVSQSPRYKVAKRGQDVALRCDPISGHVSLFWYQQALGQGPEFLTYFQNEAQLDKSGLPSDRFFAERPEGSVSTLKIQRTQQEDSAVYLCASSLGRRGQYVNTEAFFGQGTRLTVV.

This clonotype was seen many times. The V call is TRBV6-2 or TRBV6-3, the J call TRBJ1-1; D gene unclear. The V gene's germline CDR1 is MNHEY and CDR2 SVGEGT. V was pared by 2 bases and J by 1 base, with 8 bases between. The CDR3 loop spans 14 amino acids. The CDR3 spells CASSYMRGNTEAFF. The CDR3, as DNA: TGTGCCAGCAGTTACATGAGAGGGAACACTGAAGCTTTCTTT.

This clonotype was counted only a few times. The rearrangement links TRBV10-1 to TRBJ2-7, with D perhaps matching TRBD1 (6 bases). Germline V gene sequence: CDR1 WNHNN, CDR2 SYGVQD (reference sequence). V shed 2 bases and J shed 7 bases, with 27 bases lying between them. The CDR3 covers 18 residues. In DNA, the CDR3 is TGCGCCAGCAGTGAGAACAGGGCCGACCGTCAAAATTATTGGGAGCAGTACTTC. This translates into CASSENRADRQNYWEQYF.

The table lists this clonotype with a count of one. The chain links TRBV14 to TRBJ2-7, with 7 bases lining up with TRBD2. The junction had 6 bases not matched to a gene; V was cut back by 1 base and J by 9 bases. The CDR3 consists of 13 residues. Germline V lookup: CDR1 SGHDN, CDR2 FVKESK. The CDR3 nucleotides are TGTGCCAGCAGCCAAGCCACCAGGACTAGGCAGTACTTC. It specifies CASSQATRTRQYF.

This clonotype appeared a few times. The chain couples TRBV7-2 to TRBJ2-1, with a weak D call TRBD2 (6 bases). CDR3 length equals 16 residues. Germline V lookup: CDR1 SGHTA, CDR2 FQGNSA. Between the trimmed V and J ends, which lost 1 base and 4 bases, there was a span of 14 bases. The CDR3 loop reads CASSLDSSGPYNEQFF. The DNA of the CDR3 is TGTGCCAGCAGCTTAGATAGTAGCGGCCCTTACAATGAGCAGTTCTTC.

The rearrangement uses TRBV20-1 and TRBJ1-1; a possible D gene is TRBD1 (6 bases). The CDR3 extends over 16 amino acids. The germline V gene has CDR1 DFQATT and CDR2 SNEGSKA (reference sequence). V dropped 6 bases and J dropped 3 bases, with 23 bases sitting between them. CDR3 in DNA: TGCAGTGCCCGCCCCGTTGGGGGAAGGGGGGACACTGAAGCTTTCTTT. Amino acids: CSARPVGGRGDTEAFF.